Listed below are T cell receptor beta chains from one sample, sequenced in a study of blood T cell repertoires in COVID-19. The method was immunoSEQ multiplex PCR; TCRdb's version includes in-frame clones alone and lacks a portion of them. The table records 150,000 to 200,000 clones, 80% to 85% of them present only once. The specimen was peripheral blood. The receptor set was obtained from a woman in her 40s with acute or convalescent COVID-19. The CDR3 runs from the conserved cysteine through the conserved F or W. D genes are given only for firm matches. Size is stated for part of the rows, as once, few or many counts, or as a class when the clone is expanded.

>TRBV29-1|.|TRBJ1-2|.
CSAPGEGLSFGGYTF
TGCAGCGCCCCGGGAGAGGGACTGAGTTTTGGCGGCTACACCTTC
>TRBV6-5|TRBD2|TRBJ2-7|.
CASSQTSSGVYEQYF
TGTGCCAGCAGTCAAACCTCTAGCGGCGTGTACGAGCAGTACTTC
>TRBV4-1|TRBD2|TRBJ2-5|.
CASSQVAAGKKETQYF
TGCGCCAGCAGCCAAGTTGCAGCGGGAAAGAAAGAGACCCAGTACTTC
>TRBV28|.|TRBJ1-2|few
CASSSSPLGGASPLPSYPNYGYTF
TGTGCCAGCAGTTCGTCCCCCCTAGGGGGAGCCTCCCCTTTGCCCTCCTATCCTAACTATGGCTACACCTTC
>TRBV18|TRBD1|TRBJ1-6|once
CASSPGQHLSPLHF
TGTGCCAGCTCACCGGGACAGCACCTTTCACCCCTCCACTTT
>TRBV2|TRBD1|TRBJ1-2|.
CASRGIRGTGGAGYTF
TGTGCCAGCAGAGGTATTAGGGGGACAGGGGGCGCTGGCTACACCTTC
>TRBV6-4|.|TRBJ2-3|.
CASSDGTPTDTQYF
TGTGCCAGCAGTGACGGGACACCCACAGATACGCAGTATTTT
>TRBV2|.|TRBJ1-6|.
CASTEDMGLSPLHF
TGTGCCAGCACAGAGGACATGGGCCTTTCACCCCTCCACTTT
>TRBV7-9|.|TRBJ1-1|.
CASSLGPAAAEAFF
TGTGCCAGCAGCTTAGGGCCAGCGGCCGCTGAAGCTTTCTTT
>TRBV21-1|.|TRBJ1-5|.
CASSKGGWSNQPQHF
TGTGCCAGCAGCAAAGGCGGGTGGAGCAATCAGCCCCAGCATTTT
>TRBV5-6|.|TRBJ2-2|.
CASSFILTNTGELFF
TGTGCCAGCAGCTTTATTCTTACGAACACCGGGGAGCTGTTTTTT
>TRBV2|TRBD2|TRBJ2-5|.
CASSGNLRTSEETQYF
TGTGCCAGCAGTGGGAACCTAAGGACTAGCGAAGAGACCCAGTACTTC
>TRBV27|.|TRBJ2-1|.
CASSLWGRTNNEQFF
TGTGCCAGCAGTTTATGGGGCAGAACAAACAATGAGCAGTTCTTC
>TRBV29-1|.|TRBJ1-2|.
CSVWGGLVYTF
TGCAGCGTTTGGGGGGGGCTCGTCTACACCTTC
>TRBV5-4|TRBD1|TRBJ2-3|.
CASSLRTGPSTDTQYF
TGTGCCAGCAGCCTCCGGACAGGGCCGAGCACAGATACGCAGTATTTT
>TRBV13|TRBD1|TRBJ2-7|once
CASSGQEDYEQYF
TGTGCCAGCAGTGGACAGGAGGACTACGAGCAGTACTTC
>TRBV5-6|TRBD2|TRBJ2-1|.
CASSLIAGGHNEQFF
TGTGCCAGCAGCTTGATAGCGGGGGGGCACAATGAGCAGTTCTTC
>TRBV7-8|.|TRBJ2-7|.
CASSLVLGAVSYEQYF
TGTGCCAGCAGCTTAGTCTTGGGGGCCGTCTCCTACGAGCAGTACTTC
>TRBV4-1|TRBD1|TRBJ1-2|.
CASSPGPTGAGGYTF
TGCGCCAGCAGCCCCGGTCCCACAGGGGCCGGTGGCTACACCTTC
>TRBV19|.|TRBJ1-2|.
CASSIDGLQYGYTF
TGTGCCAGTAGTATAGATGGCCTCCAATATGGCTACACCTTC
>TRBV2|.|TRBJ1-5|.
CASHARGREQPQHF
TGTGCCAGCCATGCCAGAGGCCGGGAGCAGCCCCAGCATTTT
>TRBV9|.|TRBJ1-5|.
CASSAQGGNQPQHF
TGTGCCAGCAGCGCCCAGGGTGGCAATCAGCCCCAGCATTTT
>TRBV5-1|TRBD1|TRBJ1-2|.
CASSLVSGTALYGYTF
TGCGCCAGCAGCTTGGTATCCGGGACAGCCCTCTATGGCTACACCTTC
>TRBV13|TRBD1|TRBJ2-1|.
CASSPRGQDRNEQFF
TGTGCCAGCAGCCCTAGAGGACAGGACCGCAATGAGCAGTTCTTC
>TRBV24-1|TRBD2|TRBJ2-1|.
CATSDWTSGRVRQFF
TGTGCCACCAGTGATTGGACTAGCGGGAGGGTTCGGCAGTTCTTC
>TRBV27|.|TRBJ1-1|.
CASSAQTGSRTEAFF
TGTGCCAGCAGTGCCCAGACAGGCTCGAGAACTGAAGCTTTCTTT
>TRBV28|.|TRBJ1-5|.
CASSSANQPQHF
TGTGCCAGCAGTTCCGCTAACCAGCCCCAGCATTTT
>TRBV7-9|TRBD1|TRBJ1-4|few
CASSLGGQGASTNEKLFF
TGTGCCAGCAGCTTAGGGGGACAGGGCGCGTCAACTAATGAAAAACTGTTTTTT
>TRBV12-5|TRBD2|TRBJ2-3|.
CASGSTPDGGLTDTQYF
TGTGCTAGTGGTTCTACCCCCGACGGGGGGTTGACAGATACGCAGTATTTT
>TRBV6-5|.|TRBJ1-5|.
CASSAAGGRGEPQHF
TGTGCCAGCAGCGCGGCCGGGGGGAGGGGAGAGCCCCAGCATTTT
>TRBV30|.|TRBJ1-5|few
CAWSVGNLNQPQHF
TGTGCCTGGAGTGTTGGCAACCTCAATCAGCCCCAGCATTTT
>TRBV10-3|TRBD1|TRBJ1-2|.
CAIRLTGSYRGYTF
TGTGCCATCAGGTTGACAGGGAGTTATAGGGGCTACACCTTC
>TRBV7-9|.|TRBJ2-2|.
CASSLGQEPVGELFF
TGTGCCAGCAGCTTAGGGCAGGAACCGGTCGGGGAGCTGTTTTTT
>TRBV28|.|TRBJ1-2|.
CASSSYRNPNYGYTF
TGTGCCAGCAGTTCCTACAGGAATCCTAACTATGGCTACACCTTC
>TRBV9|.|TRBJ1-5|.
CASSVNSLRDQPQHF
TGTGCCAGCAGCGTAAATTCTCTGCGGGATCAGCCCCAGCATTTT
>TRBV7-6|TRBD1|TRBJ2-7|.
CASSFPTGVRNEQYF
TGTGCCAGCAGCTTCCCAACAGGGGTAAGGAACGAGCAGTACTTC
>TRBV9|TRBD2|TRBJ2-3|.
CASSVGTSQSDTQYF
TGTGCCAGCAGCGTCGGGACTAGTCAGTCAGATACGCAGTATTTT
>TRBV24-1|TRBD1|TRBJ2-1|.
CATSMGQGWDEQFF
TGTGCCACCAGTATGGGACAGGGATGGGATGAGCAGTTCTTC
>TRBV5-1|.|TRBJ1-2|.
CASSLSAGTNYGYTF
TGCGCCAGCAGCTTGAGCGCCGGAACAAACTATGGCTACACCTTC
>TRBV6-5|.|TRBJ1-2|.
CASSYSEGLGYGYTF
TGTGCCAGCAGTTACTCGGAGGGTCTGGGCTATGGCTACACCTTC
>TRBV13|TRBD1|TRBJ1-4|.
CASSHRGLNEKLFF
TGTGCCAGCAGTCACAGGGGGCTGAATGAAAAACTGTTTTTT
>TRBV28|.|TRBJ2-1|.
CASSRGGTSYNEQFF
TGTGCCAGCAGCCGGGGTGGGACTTCCTACAATGAGCAGTTCTTC
>TRBV5-4|.|TRBJ1-1|.
CASSLGQAAFF
TGTGCCAGCAGCTTGGGACAGGCTGCTTTCTTT
>TRBV7-3|.|TRBJ1-1|.
CASSPHSNTEAFF
TGTGCCAGCAGCCCCCATAGTAACACTGAAGCTTTCTTT
>TRBV2|.|TRBJ2-1|.
CASNFGPGGGEQFF
TGTGCCAGCAATTTCGGCCCGGGGGGCGGTGAGCAGTTCTTC
>TRBV21-1|.|TRBJ2-2|.
CASSNVEPNTGELFF
TGTGCCAGCAGCAATGTGGAGCCGAACACCGGGGAGCTGTTTTTT
>TRBV7-2|TRBD2|TRBJ2-1|.
CASGLAGNNEQFF
TGTGCCTCAGGGCTAGCGGGGAACAATGAGCAGTTCTTC
>TRBV28|TRBD1|TRBJ2-1|.
CASSPISTGGSTYEQFF
TGTGCCAGCAGTCCAATCAGTACAGGGGGGAGTACCTATGAGCAGTTCTTC
>TRBV6-6|TRBD1|TRBJ2-3|.
CASSSSGRGTDTQYF
TGTGCCAGCAGTTCCTCGGGCAGGGGGACAGATACGCAGTATTTT
>TRBV14|.|TRBJ2-7|.
CASSHLGIGRGEQYF
TGTGCCAGCAGCCATTTAGGGATCGGACGGGGCGAGCAGTACTTC
>TRBV28|TRBD1|TRBJ2-7|.
CASSPGQTLGEQYF
TGTGCCAGCAGTCCGGGACAGACCTTGGGGGAGCAGTACTTC
>TRBV7-2|.|TRBJ2-2|.
CASSSRDKTNTGELFF
TGTGCCAGCAGCTCAAGGGACAAGACGAACACCGGGGAGCTGTTTTTT
>TRBV18|.|TRBJ1-1|.
CASSPVANMNTEAFF
TGTGCCAGCTCACCAGTAGCAAACATGAACACTGAAGCTTTCTTT
>TRBV28|TRBD1|TRBJ1-1|.
CASSPWTGWAFF
TGTGCCAGCAGCCCCTGGACAGGCTGGGCTTTCTTT
>TRBV5-1|.|TRBJ2-5|.
CASSFGLGKETQYF
TGCGCCAGCAGCTTTGGACTCGGTAAAGAGACCCAGTACTTC
>TRBV28|.|TRBJ1-5|.
CASSLPMEGAQPQHF
TGTGCCAGCAGTCTCCCGATGGAGGGCGCTCAGCCCCAGCATTTT
>TRBV30|.|TRBJ2-1|few
CAWGWTAYNEQFF
TGTGCCTGGGGATGGACAGCATACAATGAGCAGTTCTTC
>TRBV4-1|.|TRBJ1-5|.
CASSQGPSRGRHQPQHF
TGCGCCAGCAGCCAAGGCCCCAGCAGGGGCCGACATCAGCCCCAGCATTTT
>TRBV6-6|.|TRBJ1-5|.
CASSYRQPVDQPQHF
TGTGCCAGCAGTTACCGACAACCAGTCGATCAGCCCCAGCATTTT
>TRBV2|.|TRBJ1-3|.
CASTGRGGSISGNTIYF
TGTGCCAGCACAGGACGGGGAGGGAGTATCTCCGGAAACACCATATATTTT